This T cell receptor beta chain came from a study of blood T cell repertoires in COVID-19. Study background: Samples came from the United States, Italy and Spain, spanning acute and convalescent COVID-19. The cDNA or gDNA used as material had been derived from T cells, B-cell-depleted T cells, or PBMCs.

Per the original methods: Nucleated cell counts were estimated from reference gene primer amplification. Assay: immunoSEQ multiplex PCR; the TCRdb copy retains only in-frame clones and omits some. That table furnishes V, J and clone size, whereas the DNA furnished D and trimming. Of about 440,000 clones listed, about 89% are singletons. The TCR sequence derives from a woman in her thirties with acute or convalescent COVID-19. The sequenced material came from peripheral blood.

CDR3 DNA: TGTGCCAGCAGTAACGGCGGGGGCGCCATCACTGAAGCTTTCTTT. This gives the protein CASSNGGGAITEAFF. The chain has TRBV6-2 or TRBV6-3 and TRBJ1-1, with D maybe TRBD1 (6 bases). The length of the CDR3 is 15 residues. Trimming shortened V by 5 bases and J by 4 bases, and 17 bases separated the two germline ends. The germline V gene encodes CDR1 MNHEY and CDR2 SVGEGT.